Below, one T cell receptor beta chain is given with its context. This clone appeared once. Its cognate antigen has yet to be identified. Base qualities are not recorded, but no much larger clone differs from it by a single base. Using the deep immunoSEQ assay, multiplex PCR amplified TCR CDR3 regions from genomic DNA. Extracted genomic DNA from each cell subset was distributed evenly across all wells of several immunoSEQ 96-well plates, and each plate was treated as a replicate. Each replicate PCR for sorted subsets received roughly 0.2 ug genomic DNA, equal to roughly 29,000 T cell genomes. Purified libraries were quantified with a Qubit 3.0 fluorometer, sized on a Bioanalyzer 2100, and re-quantified with the KAPA Library Quantification kit. Every immunoSEQ 96-well plate was sequenced on a separate single-read 150-cycle Illumina NextSeq 550 flow cell. As for the original processing: Because the immunoSEQ output held only junctional sequences and lacked quality scores, the filtering could not match the filtering applied to full-length reads. To assign V/J genes and CDR3, sequences were annotated using PyIR, a Python wrapper for IgBLAST v1.9, with IMGT germline references. Any read was removed if the V/J assignment was weak (E-value above 1e-6), the CDR3 was missing, or the read contained stop codons, out-of-frame junctions, or ambiguous translated residues. A V3J clonotype was defined by an identical inferred V gene, J gene, and CDR3 amino acid sequence. Percentage overlap between repertoires was calculated by dividing the number of shared unique clonotypes by the size of the smaller repertoire. RTK rarefaction, the Chao1 estimator, and Recon v2.1 estimates of unobserved clonotypes were used to assess repertoire richness. Generation probabilities were computed with OLGA for all TCRbeta clonotypes obtained by the gDNA method from a few donors. Entries here come from immuneACCESS through TCRdb and include only in-frame sequences with V and J called. Some clones fail to appear in such tables; in the studies checked, an unresolved V gene covers under half of the shortfall, and the cause of the remainder is unknown. V and J calls plus clone size are reproduced from that table; the DNA served to infer D and trimming. This sample gives roughly 2.2 million clones in total; more than 80% of them show up just once. 0.39% of the sample is held by the ten biggest clonotypes.

Donors were healthy HIV-negative adults with no recently reported acute infections or vaccinations. All donors were Caucasian adults living in Nashville, Tennessee, USA. CD4+ T cells were enriched by magnetic negative selection; naive cells were then positively selected on CD45RA, and the negative fraction formed the memory subset. Blood was collected by leukapheresis, and PBMCs were isolated by Ficoll-Histopaque density gradient centrifugation and then cryopreserved in liquid nitrogen vapor phase. Purity and quantity of every magnetically sorted T cell population were checked by analytical flow cytometry. Genomic DNA was isolated from every sorted fraction and measured by UV absorbance on a Nanodrop 2000c. The entry originates in a study of shared clonotypes between healthy human individuals (TCRdb year 2020). Concerning the study at large: The cohort comprised a couple of women and a few men aged 18 to 49 years. Between about 0.94 and 8.9 billion PBMCs per donor were obtained by leukapheresis. The study deeply sequenced blood TCR repertoires of several healthy adults to estimate repertoire size and the extent of clonotype sharing between individuals. For each donor, CD4 naive and CD4 memory were each run on three plates, CD8 naive on two plates, and CD8 memory on one plate. Libraries were prepared and TCR repertoires were sequenced by different laboratories using diverse techniques, in order to increase sequencing depth and limit assay-specific biases.

On the study overall, not on this receptor specifically: Estimated clonotype richness was generally larger for naive than for memory subsets. Because the study included a small number of donors, the genetic and exposure-history diversity represented was limited. Roughly 5.2% of naive CD4, around 4% of naive CD8, about 2.5% of memory CD4, and about 0.4% of memory CD8 clonotypes were shared across several donors. Incomplete sequencing was indicated by rarefaction of sorted-subset datasets, despite the large sequencing depth. Compared with non-shared clonotypes, clonotypes shared by all four sorted-subset donors had higher generation probabilities. Only blood was sampled, and tissue TCR repertoires likely differ from those in blood. Pairwise subsampling indicated that sequencing depth was expected to affect the degree of clonotype sharing among donors.

The sequenced material came from naive CD4+ T cells from PBMCs. Explained via the paper, the cell subset or site label denotes: CD45RA+ positively selected. This receptor was taken from a man younger than 30 in good health. Some clones in this sample may be carry-over from other donors' samples.

In nucleotide form, the sequence is TGTGCCAGCAGTTACGCGTCAGGGCAGAACACCGGGGAGCTGTTTTTT. Translation gives CASSYASGQNTGELFF. Recombination connected TRBV6-6 to TRBJ2-2, with TRBD1 perhaps the D gene, on 5 matching bases. CDR3 length: 16 amino acids, cysteine to phenylalanine. The kept DNA is CDR3 alone, 48 bases in frame from the first base. Per the germline V gene (reference sequence), MNHNY is the CDR1 and SVGAGI is the CDR2. Trimming costs V 2 bases and J 1 base, and their ends lie 11 bases apart.